This T cell receptor (beta chain) was sequenced during a study of T cell responses to AZD1222 COVID-19 vaccine. The study's findings and limits: Seropositive at baseline were only a handful of AZD1222 recipients.

The germline V gene has CDR1 SGHRS and CDR2 YFSETQ. Trimming shortened V by 6 bases and J by 4 bases, and 13 bases separated the two germline ends. This CDR3 is 13 amino acids long. Generated by immunoSEQ multiplex PCR, the TCRdb table keeps only in-frame clones and is missing some. This table holds approximately 110,000 clones, over 80% found once. On this clone itself: The antigen is unknown.

Whether given at about 4 or about 12 weeks, second doses were pooled. The sequence was collected from an adult who received the AZD1222 COVID-19 vaccine. This sample comprised peripheral blood, obtained 28 days after the second AZD1222 dose. V gene TRBV5-1 combines with J gene TRBJ2-5; D is uncertain. CDR3 loop: CASTRGALETQYF. The CDR3 DNA is TGCGCCAGCACCCGAGGAGCCTTAGAGACCCAGTACTTC.